The 5 T cell receptor beta chains given below trace back to one sample, sequenced in a study of tumor-infiltrating lymphocytes in oesophageal squamous cell carcinoma. Via MiXCR, TCRdb re-called the PCR reads, giving one row per CDR3 protein. The sample yields about 4,000 distinct CDR3 sequences, roughly a fifth seen once. Sequenced sample: normal esophageal tissue next to the tumor. These receptors were collected from a male donor with esophageal squamous cell carcinoma.

This clonotype was picked up many times. This may arise from a read error, as a much more abundant clone is one base away. The V gene is TRBV7-2, the J gene TRBJ2-1; D might be TRBD1 or TRBD2, each matching 5 bases. CDR1 SGHTA and CDR2 FQGNSA come from the germline V gene. The CDR3 length is 14 residues. The germline V and J ends were trimmed by 5 bases and 13 bases, with 21 bases remaining between them. The CDR3 sequence is CASSGRDRTRAQFF. The CDR3 DNA reads TGTGCCAGCAGCGGAAGGGACCGAACCCGGGCCCAGTTCTTC.

This clonotype occurred once. The chain combines TRBV6-2 or TRBV6-3 with TRBJ2-5; no reliable D call. The J call is in doubt because the DNA end fits TRBJ1-2 better. Per the germline V gene, CDR1 is MNHEY and CDR2 is SVGEGT. This CDR3 region has 14 residues. CDR3 coding DNA: TGTGCCAGCACTCCGTGGAAAGCTAACTATGGCTACACCTTC. This translates into CASTPWKANYGYTF.

Only a few counts were recorded for this clonotype. The CDR3 ends on some other residue instead of the conserved phenylalanine or tryptophan, so this is likely a read error. Because the CDR3's place on the DNA is in doubt, the DNA is left out and the CDR3 is given as listed by TCRdb. The chain uses TRBV27 and TRBJ2-1. The germline gives CDR1 MNHEY, CDR2 SMNVEV (reference sequence). Counting both end residues, the CDR3 totals 8 amino acids. The CDR3 region is CASSFNYP.

This clonotype was picked up many times. The chain couples TRBV5-8 to TRBJ2-7; 9 nucleotides line up with TRBD1. V lost 5 bases and J lost 1; bases outside the gene matches: 4. This CDR3 has 14 amino acids. The germline V gene has CDR1 SGHTS and CDR2 YDEGEE. The CDR3 sequence is CASSGTGRSYEQYF. For the CDR3, the DNA is TGTGCCAGCAGTGGGACAGGGAGGTCCTACGAGCAGTACTTC.

V is TRBV5-6 and J is TRBJ1-1, with D uncertain. The ends were cut back, 2 bases at V and 1 base at J, with 15 bases in the middle. The CDR3 sequence is 16 residues long. Germline V gene lookup returns CDR1 SGHDT and CDR2 YYEEEE. In DNA form, the CDR3 reads TGTGCCAGCAGCTTAATCGACTTGGTGACGAACACTGAAGCTTTCTTT. Amino acid sequence: CASSLIDLVTNTEAFF. Together with reference TRBV5-6 and TRBJ1-1, the CDR3 gives the full variable domain: DAGVTQSPTHLIKTRGQQVTLRCSPKSGHDTVSWYQQALGQGPQFIFQYYEEEERQRGNFPDRFSGHQFPNYSSELNVNALLLGDSALYLCASSLIDLVTNTEAFFGQGTRLTVV.